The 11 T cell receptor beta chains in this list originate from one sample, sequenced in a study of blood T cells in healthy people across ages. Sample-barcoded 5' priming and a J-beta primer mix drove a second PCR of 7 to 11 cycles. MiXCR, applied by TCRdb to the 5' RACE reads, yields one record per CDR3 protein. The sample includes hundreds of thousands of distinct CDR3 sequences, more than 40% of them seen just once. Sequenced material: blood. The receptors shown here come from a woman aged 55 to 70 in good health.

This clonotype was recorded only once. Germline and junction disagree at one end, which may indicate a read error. The CDR3 DNA reads TGTGTCAGCAGCCCGGGGACCGGCTACGAGCAGTACTTC. Its protein product is CVSSPGTGYEQYF. The rearrangement joins TRBV7-2 to TRBJ2-7; D may match TRBD1 or TRBD2 (5 bases each). Germline V gives CDR1 SGHTA, CDR2 FQGNSA. The CDR3 is made up of 13 amino acids.

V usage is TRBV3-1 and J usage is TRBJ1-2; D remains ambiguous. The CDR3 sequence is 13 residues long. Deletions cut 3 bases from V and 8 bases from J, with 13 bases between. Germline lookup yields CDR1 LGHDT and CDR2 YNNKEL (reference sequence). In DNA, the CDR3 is TGTGCCAGCAGCCAGAGAGACATTGAGGGCTACACCTTC. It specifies CASSQRDIEGYTF.

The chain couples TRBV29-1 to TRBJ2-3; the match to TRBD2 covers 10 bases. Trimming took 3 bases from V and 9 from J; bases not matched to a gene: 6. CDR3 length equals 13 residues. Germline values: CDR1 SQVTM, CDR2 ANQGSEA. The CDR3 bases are TGCAGCGTTGACCGGCTAGCGGGAGTCACGCAGTATTTT. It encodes CSVDRLAGVTQYF.

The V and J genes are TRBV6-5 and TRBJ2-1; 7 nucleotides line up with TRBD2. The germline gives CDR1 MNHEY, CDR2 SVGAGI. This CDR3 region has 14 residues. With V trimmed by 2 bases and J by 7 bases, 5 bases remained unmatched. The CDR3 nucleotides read TGTGCCAGCAGTTACGGGCTAGCGGTGAATGAGCAGTTCTTC. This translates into CASSYGLAVNEQFF.

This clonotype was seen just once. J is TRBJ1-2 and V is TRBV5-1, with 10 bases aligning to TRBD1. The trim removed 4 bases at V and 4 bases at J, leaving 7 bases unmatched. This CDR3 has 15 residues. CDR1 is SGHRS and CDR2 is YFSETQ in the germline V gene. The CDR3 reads CASSTRDRGPYGYTF. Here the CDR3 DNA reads TGCGCCAGCAGCACCCGGGACAGGGGACCCTATGGCTACACCTTC.

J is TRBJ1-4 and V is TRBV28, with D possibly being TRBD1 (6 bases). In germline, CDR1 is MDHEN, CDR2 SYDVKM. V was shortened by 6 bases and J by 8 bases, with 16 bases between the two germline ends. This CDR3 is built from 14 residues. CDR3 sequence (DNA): TGTGCCAGCAGAACCGGGACACGGTTCGAAAAACTGTTTTTT. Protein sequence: CASRTGTRFEKLFF.

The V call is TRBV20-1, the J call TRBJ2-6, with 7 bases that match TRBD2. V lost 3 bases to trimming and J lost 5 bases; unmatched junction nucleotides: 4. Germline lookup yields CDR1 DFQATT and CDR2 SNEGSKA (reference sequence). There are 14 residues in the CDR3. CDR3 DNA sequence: TGCAGTGCTAGTTCAAGCGGGAGGGCCAACGTCCTGACTTTC. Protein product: CSASSSGRANVLTF.

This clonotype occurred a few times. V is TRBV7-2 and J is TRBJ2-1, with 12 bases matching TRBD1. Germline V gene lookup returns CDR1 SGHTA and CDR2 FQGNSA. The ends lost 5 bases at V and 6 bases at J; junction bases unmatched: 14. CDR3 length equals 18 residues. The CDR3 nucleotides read TGTGCCAGCAGCCGGGACAGGGGGCTAAGCGGAGGATTCAATGAGCAGTTCTTC. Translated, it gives CASSRDRGLSGGFNEQFF.

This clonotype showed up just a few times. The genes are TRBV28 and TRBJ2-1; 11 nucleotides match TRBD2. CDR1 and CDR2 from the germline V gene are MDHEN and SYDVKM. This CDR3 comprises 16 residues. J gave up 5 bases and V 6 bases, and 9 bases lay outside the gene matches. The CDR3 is CASRTLAGGEHNEQFF. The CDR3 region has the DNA TGTGCCAGCAGAACTCTAGCGGGAGGAGAACACAATGAGCAGTTCTTC.

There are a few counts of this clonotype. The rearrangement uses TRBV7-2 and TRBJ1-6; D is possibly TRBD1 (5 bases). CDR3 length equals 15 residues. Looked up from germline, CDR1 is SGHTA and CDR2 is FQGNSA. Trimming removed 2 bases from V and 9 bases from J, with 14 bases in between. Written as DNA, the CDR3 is TGTGCCAGCAGCTTATCGCCAGGGAGTACTTCACCCCTCCACTTT. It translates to CASSLSPGSTSPLHF.

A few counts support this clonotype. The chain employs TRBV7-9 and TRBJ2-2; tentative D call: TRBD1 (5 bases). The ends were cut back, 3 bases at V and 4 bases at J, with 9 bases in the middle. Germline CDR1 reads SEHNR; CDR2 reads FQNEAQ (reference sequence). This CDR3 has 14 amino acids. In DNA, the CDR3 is TGTGCCAGCAGCTTTGCAGGGCCCACCGGGGAGCTGTTTTTT. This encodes CASSFAGPTGELFF. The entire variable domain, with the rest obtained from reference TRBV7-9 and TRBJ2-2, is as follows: DTGVSQNPRHKITKRGQNVTFRCDPISEHNRLYWYRQTLGQGPEFLTYFQNEAQLEKSRLLSDRFSAERPKGSFSTLEIQRTEQGDSAMYLCASSFAGPTGELFFGEGSRLTVL.